This T cell receptor (beta chain) was retrieved from a study of T cells in Graves' hyperthyroidism and ophthalmopathy. Trimming cost V 6 bases and J 5 bases, with 17 bases left between them. This CDR3 is built from 14 residues. Germline V gene data show CDR1 as SNHLY and CDR2 as FYNNEI. Study observations and caveats: Blood also held most thyroid clonotypes expanded beyond 0.001.

This clonotype appeared a few times. The antigen remains undetermined. Amplified regions were TCR beta CDR3 sequences from RNA transcripts. Researchers ran a first-round RT-PCR on the TCR CDR3 using the HTBI primer set. TCRdb analysed the multiplex PCR reads with MiXCR anew, one entry per CDR3 protein. The profile shows around 190,000 distinct CDR3 sequences, roughly a sixth of them singletons. Patients with uncontrolled infections, other autoimmune diseases, pregnancy or lactation were excluded. The PBMCs were taken from approximately 9 ml of fresh peripheral blood. This TCR derives from a woman between 45 and 65 years old with Graves' hyperthyroidism. The chain recombines TRBV2 with TRBJ2-7; TRBD2 might be the D (7 bases). The sequencing sample was made of blood. The chain's CDR3 is CASREGEGSNEQYF. In DNA form, the CDR3 reads TGTGCCAGCAGGGAGGGGGAGGGCTCGAACGAGCAGTACTTC. The whole variable domain, filled in from reference TRBV2 and TRBJ2-7, reads EPEVTQTPSHQVTQMGQEVILRCVPISNHLYFYWYRQILGQKVEFLVSFYNNEISEKSEIFDDQFSVERPDGSNFTLKIRSTKLEDSAMYFCASREGEGSNEQYFGPGTRLTVT.